One and the same sample provided the 21 T cell receptor beta chains below, sequenced in a study of CD8 T cells in ankylosing spondylitis. TCRdb used MiXCR to reprocess the 5' RACE reads, holding one entry per CDR3 protein. The sample records approximately 220,000 distinct CDR3 sequences, 20% to 30% being singletons. The specimen was blood, either unsorted or a sorted T cell fraction (not recorded which). The receptor set was obtained from a male donor with ankylosing spondylitis or in good health (not recorded which).

The sample holds a few counts of this clonotype. The rearrangement links TRBV5-6 to TRBJ2-1; 9 bases align to TRBD2. The CDR3 runs to 15 residues. Trimming took 4 bases from V and 15 from J; bases not matched to a gene: 17. Germline V CDR1 and CDR2: SGHDT, YYEEEE. The CDR3 coding sequence is TGTGCCAGCAGCACCCCTGGGCGGGAGGGCCAGCCTCTGTTCTTC. Amino acid sequence: CASSTPGREGQPLFF.

The chain has TRBV7-3 and TRBJ2-1, with unresolved D. Looked up from germline, CDR1 is SGHTA and CDR2 is FQGTGA. The length of the CDR3 is 14 residues. Trimming removed 0 bases from V and 7 bases from J, with 10 bases in between. CDR3 DNA sequence: TGTGCCAGCAGCTTAACGAACTATGAGAATGAGCAGTTCTTC. It yields the protein CASSLTNYENEQFF.

This clonotype has a count of ten or more. This chain links TRBV15 with TRBJ1-5, with 8 bases identical to TRBD1. The CDR3 sequence is 16 residues long. J gave up 7 bases and V 3 bases, and 11 bases lay outside the gene matches. The germline V gene encodes CDR1 LNHNV and CDR2 YYDKDF (reference sequence). The CDR3 here is CATSSAGTGVRQPQHF. CDR3 nucleotide sequence: TGTGCCACCAGCAGCGCAGGGACAGGCGTACGGCAGCCCCAGCATTTT.

This clonotype has a count of ten or more. The chain employs TRBV5-1 and TRBJ2-1, with D possibly matching TRBD1 (6 bases). Trimming removed 5 bases from V and 1 base from J, with 10 bases in between. The CDR3 contains 14 residues. From germline, CDR1 is SGHRS and CDR2 YFSETQ. The CDR3 DNA is TGCGCCAGCAGTACGACAGGTTCCTACAATGAGCAGTTCTTC. It is translated as CASSTTGSYNEQFF.

The chain employs TRBV5-1 and TRBJ2-3, with TRBD2 matching 10 bases. After removal of 4 bases from V and 3 bases from J, the junction contained 8 bases not matched to a gene. This CDR3 has 16 amino acids. Germline-derived CDR1 and CDR2 are SGHRS and YFSETQ. CDR3 loop: CASSDLAGVPTDTQYF. As DNA, the CDR3 is TGCGCCAGCAGCGATCTAGCGGGAGTCCCTACAGATACGCAGTATTTT. Filled out from reference TRBV5-1 and TRBJ2-3, the complete variable domain reads KAGVTQTPRYLIKTRGQQVTLSCSPISGHRSVSWYQQTPGQGLQFLFEYFSETQRNKGNFPGRFSGRQFSNSRSEMNVSTLELGDSALYLCASSDLAGVPTDTQYFGPGTRLTVL.

At least ten counts were recorded for this clonotype. This sequence joins TRBV15 and TRBJ2-1; D gene ambiguous. There are 12 residues in the CDR3. Germline V lookup: CDR1 LNHNV, CDR2 YYDKDF (reference sequence). V was clipped by 1 base and J by 4 bases, with 2 bases between them. The CDR3 protein is CATSRGYNEQFF. DNA for the CDR3: TGTGCCACCAGCAGAGGATACAATGAGCAGTTCTTC.

This clonotype was counted many times. J is TRBJ1-4 and V is TRBV20-1; D is perhaps TRBD1 (6 bases). Per the germline V gene, CDR1 is DFQATT and CDR2 is SNEGSKA (reference sequence). Trimming left V 5 bases short and J 0 bases short, with 13 bases between. The CDR3 is 15 residues long. The DNA for the CDR3 is TGCAGTGCTTTGGACAGAGGAGCAACTAATGAAAAACTGTTTTTT. Its protein is CSALDRGATNEKLFF.

This clonotype was found a few times. This chain connects TRBV5-6 to TRBJ2-7, with D possibly being TRBD2 (6 bases). V was cut by 0 bases and J by 2 bases, with 12 bases left in between. CDR1 is SGHDT and CDR2 is YYEEEE in the germline V gene. The length of the CDR3 is 15 residues. The CDR3, as DNA: TGTGCCAGCAGCTTGGGCGGGACGAAGACCTACGAGCAGTACTTC. Amino acids: CASSLGGTKTYEQYF.

The sample holds one count of this clonotype. This chain joins TRBV10-3 and TRBJ2-5, with TRBD2 identical over 9 bases. The CDR3 covers 14 residues. Germline V gives CDR1 ENHRY, CDR2 SYGVKD. With 6 bases clipped from V and 2 bases from J, the junction kept 4 bases outside the gene matches. CDR3 amino acids: CAISETSGQETQYF. DNA of the CDR3: TGTGCCATCAGCGAGACTAGCGGTCAAGAGACCCAGTACTTC.

The chain employs TRBV6-1 and TRBJ1-4; the D is unclear. Trimming removed 8 bases at V and 5 bases at J, with 12 bases between. Germline CDR1 reads MNHNS; CDR2 reads SASEGT. This CDR3 is built from 13 residues. The CDR3 DNA sequence: TGTGCCAGCTCCGGCAGCCCGAATGAAAAACTGTTTTTT. Its protein is CASSGSPNEKLFF.

The chain combines TRBV19 with TRBJ2-5; 7 nucleotides match TRBD1. Germline values: CDR1 LNHDA, CDR2 SQIVND (reference sequence). The CDR3 is 15 amino acids. Trimming took 4 bases from V and 2 from J; bases not matched to a gene: 7. The chain's CDR3 is CASSKRTGIQETQYF. The CDR3 nucleotides read TGTGCCAGTAGTAAAAGGACAGGAATACAAGAGACCCAGTACTTC.

This clonotype was counted many times. This chain joins TRBV6-1 and TRBJ1-5, with D possibly being TRBD1 (6 bases). There are 13 residues in the CDR3. Germline V CDR1 and CDR2: MNHNS, SASEGT. Deletions cut 5 bases from V and 10 bases from J, with 15 bases between. CDR3 residues: CASSPGVQHPQHF. The DNA for the CDR3 is TGTGCCAGCAGTCCAGGGGTTCAACACCCCCAGCATTTT.

This rearrangement joins TRBV10-3 to TRBJ2-2; D remains unclear. Trimming took 4 bases from V and 5 from J, leaving 8 bases between them. Germline V CDR1 and CDR2: ENHRY, SYGVKD. The CDR3 has 13 residues. The CDR3 DNA reads as TGTGCCATCAGTGCAGACACGACCGGGGAGCTGTTTTTT. This sequence encodes CAISADTTGELFF.

The genes are TRBV11-1 and TRBJ2-3; D is unresolved. The ends were cut back, 5 bases at V and 4 bases at J, with 13 bases in the middle. Germline V gene lookup returns CDR1 SGHAT and CDR2 FQDESV (reference sequence). The CDR3 is made up of 14 amino acids. CDR3 loop: CASSPNRPPDTQYF. Written as DNA, the CDR3 is TGTGCCAGCAGCCCCAACCGGCCGCCAGATACGCAGTATTTT.

Many counts were recorded for this clonotype. The gene calls are TRBV20-1 and TRBJ1-1, with D hard to call. Germline values: CDR1 DFQATT, CDR2 SNEGSKA (reference sequence). The V and J ends lost 4 bases and 6 bases respectively, with 15 bases between them. CDR3 length equals 13 residues. CDR3 region: CSAMPGNIAEAFF. The DNA of the CDR3 is TGCAGTGCTATGCCGGGAAATATTGCTGAAGCTTTCTTT.

The chain is built from TRBV20-1 and TRBJ1-5; D uncertain. The germline gives CDR1 DFQATT, CDR2 SNEGSKA (reference sequence). The ends were cut back, 0 bases at V and 4 bases at J, with 16 bases in the middle. CDR3 length equals 16 residues. The chain's CDR3 is CSARDRISATNQPQHF. CDR3 DNA: TGCAGTGCTAGAGATAGAATATCAGCGACGAATCAGCCCCAGCATTTT.

This chain links TRBV7-2 with TRBJ2-1; TRBD2 matches 8 bases. V shed 5 bases, J shed 4 bases, and the junction held 7 bases outside the gene matches. Germline lookup yields CDR1 SGHTA and CDR2 FQGNSA. This CDR3 comprises 15 residues. CDR3 sequence: CASSPSTSGYNEQFF. The CDR3 nucleotides read TGTGCCAGCAGCCCCTCAACTAGCGGTTACAATGAGCAGTTCTTC.

This clonotype was seen repeatedly, ten times or more. This chain joins TRBV20-1 and TRBJ1-5, with D possibly TRBD1 on 6 matching bases. Looked up from germline, CDR1 is DFQATT and CDR2 is SNEGSKA (reference sequence). The CDR3 is 12 residues long. V was shortened by 3 bases and J by 5 bases, with 8 bases between the two germline ends. DNA for the CDR3: TGCAGTGCTAGTAAGGGGGATCAGCCCCAGCATTTT. Its protein product is CSASKGDQPQHF.

This clonotype was counted ten times or more. This sequence joins TRBV20-1 and TRBJ1-4; 9 bases map to TRBD1. This CDR3 region has 13 residues. Germline V gene lookup returns CDR1 DFQATT and CDR2 SNEGSKA (reference sequence). The CDR3 reads CSSTGGYNEKLFF. CDR3 sequence (DNA): TGCAGCTCTACAGGGGGCTATAATGAAAAACTGTTTTTT.

This clonotype was found many times. The chain employs TRBV20-1 and TRBJ2-3; D perhaps matches TRBD1 (5 bases). From germline, CDR1 is DFQATT and CDR2 SNEGSKA (reference sequence). The V gene lost 3 bases and the J gene lost 0 bases, with 7 bases spanning the gap. The CDR3 runs to 13 residues. The CDR3: CSASQGSTDTQYF. The CDR3, as DNA: TGCAGTGCTAGTCAGGGCAGCACAGATACGCAGTATTTT.

The chain carries TRBV12-3 or TRBV12-4 and TRBJ2-3, with D perhaps TRBD1 or TRBD2 (5 bases each). The CDR3 is made up of 14 amino acids. V lost 5 bases, J lost 2 bases, and 11 bases lay in between. The CDR3 here is CASSRDGDTDTQYF. In DNA form, the CDR3 reads TGTGCCAGCAGTAGGGACGGAGACACAGATACGCAGTATTTT.